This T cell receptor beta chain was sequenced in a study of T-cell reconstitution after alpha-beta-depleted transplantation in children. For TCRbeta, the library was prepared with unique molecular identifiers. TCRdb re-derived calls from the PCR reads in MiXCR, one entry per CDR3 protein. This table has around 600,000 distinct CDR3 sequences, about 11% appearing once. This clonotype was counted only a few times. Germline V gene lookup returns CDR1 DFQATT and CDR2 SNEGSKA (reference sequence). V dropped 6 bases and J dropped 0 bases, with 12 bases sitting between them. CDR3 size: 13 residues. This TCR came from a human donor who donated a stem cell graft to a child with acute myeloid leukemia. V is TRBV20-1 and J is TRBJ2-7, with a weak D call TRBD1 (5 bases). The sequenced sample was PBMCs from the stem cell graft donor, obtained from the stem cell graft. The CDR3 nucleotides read TGCAGTGCCGACACAGGTAGCTCCTACGAGCAGTACTTC. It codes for CSADTGSSYEQYF.